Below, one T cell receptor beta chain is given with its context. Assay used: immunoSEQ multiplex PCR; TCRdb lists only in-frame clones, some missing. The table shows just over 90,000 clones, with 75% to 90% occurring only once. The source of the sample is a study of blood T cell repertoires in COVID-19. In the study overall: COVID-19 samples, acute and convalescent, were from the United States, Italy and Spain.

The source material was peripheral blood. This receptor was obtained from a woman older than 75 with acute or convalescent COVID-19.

In nucleotides, the CDR3 is TGTGCCAGCAGCTTAGAGGGGGACAACTCAGATACGCAGTATTTT. It is translated as CASSLEGDNSDTQYF. This sequence joins TRBV7-2 and TRBJ2-3; TRBD1 is a possible D gene (6 bases). CDR1 and CDR2 (germline): SGHTA, FQGNSA. V was trimmed by 1 base and J by 4 bases, leaving 12 bases between them. This CDR3 contains 15 residues.